These 14 T cell receptor beta chains share one sample of origin, sequenced in a study of T-cell reconstitution after alpha-beta-depleted transplantation in children. TCRbeta library construction was performed incorporating unique molecular identifiers. TCRdb passed the PCR reads through MiXCR, listing each CDR3 protein once. The sample contains about 91,000 distinct CDR3 sequences, approximately 9.2% of which appear only once. The sequenced sample was PBMCs from the stem cell graft donor, obtained from the stem cell graft. These receptors originate from a human donor who donated a stem cell graft to a child with congenital amegakaryocytic thrombocytopenia.

This clonotype was observed at least ten times. The chain employs TRBV7-6 and TRBJ2-1, with TRBD2 matching 11 bases. V trimming: 0 bases; J trimming: 7 bases; junction bases outside the gene matches: 5. The germline CDR1 and CDR2 sequences are SGHVS and FNYEAQ. The CDR3 extends over 16 amino acids. CDR3: CASSLATSGSRNEQFF. CDR3 nucleotides: TGTGCCAGCAGCTTAGCAACTAGCGGGAGCCGGAATGAGCAGTTCTTC.

This clonotype was counted at least ten times. This chain connects TRBV27 to TRBJ1-3; D not certain. Per the germline V gene, CDR1 is MNHEY and CDR2 is SMNVEV (reference sequence). There are 15 residues in the CDR3. Trimming shortened V by 5 bases and J by 2 bases, and 13 bases separated the two germline ends. The CDR3 nucleotides are TGTGCCAGCAGTGCAACGACGGAAACTGGAAACACCATATATTTT. Translating gives CASSATTETGNTIYF.

This clonotype was counted many times. The J gene is TRBJ2-3, the V gene TRBV4-1; TRBD1 or TRBD2 may be the D gene (5 bases each). The ends were cut back, 4 bases at V and 5 bases at J, with 10 bases in the middle. This CDR3 is 13 amino acids long. The germline gives CDR1 MGHRA, CDR2 YSYEKL. Here the CDR3 DNA reads TGCGCCAGCAGCCGAGGGGCAGAAGATACGCAGTATTTT. Amino acids: CASSRGAEDTQYF.

This clonotype was recorded many times. V is TRBV9 and J is TRBJ1-1, with D possibly matching TRBD1 (6 bases). The ends were cut back, 1 base at V and 1 base at J, with 14 bases in the middle. CDR3 length: 16 residues. Germline V gives CDR1 SGDLS, CDR2 YYNGEE. The CDR3 region is CASSVIGQGRNTEAFF. In DNA form, the CDR3 reads TGTGCCAGCAGCGTAATAGGGCAGGGGCGGAACACTGAAGCTTTCTTT.

Ten or more counts support this clonotype. The chain combines TRBV7-2 with TRBJ2-7, with 8 bases fitting TRBD2. V shed 3 bases, J shed 2 bases, and the junction held 3 bases outside the gene matches. Germline values: CDR1 SGHTA, CDR2 FQGNSA. The CDR3 covers 14 residues. CDR3 sequence reads: CASSFSGVAYEQYF. The CDR3 DNA reads TGTGCCAGCAGCTTTAGCGGGGTAGCCTACGAGCAGTACTTC.

This clonotype was counted ten times or more. The CDR3 DNA is TGCGCCAGCAGCCAAGATCCTAGCGAGGCCTACGAGCAGTACTTC. Residues: CASSQDPSEAYEQYF. The chain couples TRBV4-1 to TRBJ2-7, with D perhaps matching TRBD2 (6 bases). The CDR3 loop spans 15 amino acids. Trimming removed 0 bases from V and 2 bases from J, with 11 bases in between. Germline loops: CDR1 MGHRA, CDR2 YSYEKL.

In its sample, this clonotype was seen many times. The V gene is TRBV4-1, the J gene TRBJ2-3, with D unresolved. In germline, CDR1 is MGHRA, CDR2 YSYEKL. CDR3 length: 15 amino acids. V was clipped by 0 bases and J by 0 bases, with 7 bases between them. The CDR3 sequence is CASSQDGSSTDTQYF. The CDR3 coding sequence is TGCGCCAGCAGCCAAGATGGTTCTAGCACAGATACGCAGTATTTT.

The sample holds many counts of this clonotype. DNA for the CDR3: TGCGCCAGCAGCGCCGAGGACAGTGGCTATGGCTACACCTTC. This sequence encodes CASSAEDSGYGYTF. The chain joins TRBV5-1 to TRBJ1-2; possible D gene TRBD1, 6 bases. The CDR3 runs to 14 residues. The V end lost 4 bases, the J end lost 4 bases, and 14 bases lay between the germline ends. The germline gives CDR1 SGHRS, CDR2 YFSETQ.

This clonotype was seen ten or more times. The chain is built from TRBV5-1 and TRBJ1-1; D not certain. V was shortened by 0 bases and J by 0 bases, with 9 bases between the two germline ends. This CDR3 has 15 residues. CDR1 is SGHRS and CDR2 is YFSETQ in the germline V gene. The CDR3 coding sequence is TGCGCCAGCAGCTTGGCCGGAAGGGTGAACACTGAAGCTTTCTTT. Amino acid sequence: CASSLAGRVNTEAFF.

This clonotype was recorded many times. This chain uses TRBV10-3 with TRBJ1-5; TRBD1 matches 9 bases. Germline V gene data show CDR1 as ENHRY and CDR2 as SYGVKD. CDR3 size: 15 residues. V trimming: 5 bases; J trimming: 3 bases; junction bases outside the gene matches: 5. CDR3 loop: CAISSDRGYNQPQHF. CDR3 bases: TGTGCCATCAGTTCGGACAGGGGCTACAATCAGCCCCAGCATTTT.

This clonotype was counted at least ten times. The V call is TRBV5-1, the J call TRBJ2-1; maybe TRBD2 (5 bases). Trimming removed 4 bases from V and 6 bases from J, with 11 bases in between. The CDR3 consists of 13 residues. Germline assignment: CDR1 SGHRS and CDR2 YFSETQ. In nucleotides, the CDR3 is TGCGCCAGCAGCCTAAGAGGGATCAATGAGCAGTTCTTC. It specifies CASSLRGINEQFF.

There are many counts of this clonotype. The chain has TRBV7-2 and TRBJ1-5; D perhaps matches TRBD1 (6 bases). Germline lookup yields CDR1 SGHTA and CDR2 FQGNSA. The V gene lost 1 base and the J gene lost 6 bases, with 7 bases spanning the gap. The CDR3 loop spans 13 amino acids. CDR3 bases: TGTGCCAGCAGCTTAGTAGGGGGTCAGCCCCAGCATTTT. It encodes CASSLVGGQPQHF.

This clonotype came up many times. This rearrangement joins TRBV6-2 or TRBV6-3 to TRBJ1-5; 10 bases line up with TRBD1. This CDR3 contains 20 residues. The germline V gene encodes CDR1 MNHEY and CDR2 SVGEGT. Trimming cost V 5 bases and J 3 bases; bases outside gene matches: 19. The CDR3 spells CASSRIWQTGQGKTNQPQHF. The CDR3 nucleotides read TGTGCCAGCAGTCGTATATGGCAGACGGGACAGGGGAAAACCAATCAGCCCCAGCATTTT.

This clonotype appeared many times. The rearrangement uses TRBV9 and TRBJ2-1, with TRBD2 matching 9 bases. Germline trimming cut 3 bases from V and 7 bases from J; bases unmatched to any gene: 14. The CDR3 loop spans 17 amino acids. In germline, CDR1 is SGDLS, CDR2 YYNGEE. The CDR3 region has the DNA TGTGCCAGCAGCGCCTATCCTTTAGCGGGAGTTGATAATGAGCAGTTCTTC. This translates into CASSAYPLAGVDNEQFF.